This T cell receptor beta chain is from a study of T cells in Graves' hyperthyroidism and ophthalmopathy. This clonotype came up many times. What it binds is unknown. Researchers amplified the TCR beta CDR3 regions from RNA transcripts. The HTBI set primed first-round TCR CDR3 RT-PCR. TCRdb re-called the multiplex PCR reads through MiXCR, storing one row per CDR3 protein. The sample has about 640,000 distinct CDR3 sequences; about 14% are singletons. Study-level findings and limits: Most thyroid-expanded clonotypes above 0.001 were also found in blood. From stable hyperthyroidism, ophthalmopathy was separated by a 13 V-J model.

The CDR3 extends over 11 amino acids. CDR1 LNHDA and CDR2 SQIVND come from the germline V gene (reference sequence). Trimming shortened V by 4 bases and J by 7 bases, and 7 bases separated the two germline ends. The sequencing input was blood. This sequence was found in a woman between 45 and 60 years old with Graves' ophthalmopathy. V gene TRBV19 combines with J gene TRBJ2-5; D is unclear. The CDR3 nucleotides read TGTGCCAGTAGTAGACCTGGGACCCAGTACTTC. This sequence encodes CASSRPGTQYF.